This T cell receptor (beta chain) was sequenced during a study of cytomegalovirus exposure and HLA in healthy donors. Overall study: Later analysis reported that the approximately 120 validation repertoires shared the platform of the approximately 690 first-cohort repertoires.

TCRdb's copy holds only in-frame clones and misses some; the assay was immunoSEQ multiplex PCR. This table has 250,000 to 350,000 clones, 85% to 90% appearing once. In regard to this clone: Its antigen is not known.

General study results and limits: Subsequent analysis found a tendency for first-cohort TCR clusters to co-occur within the approximately 130 validation repertoires. TCR beta chains numbering some 160 were designated cytomegalovirus-associated.

The donors formed part of the 120-subject validation cohort, distinct from the roughly 660-subject first cohort. The V and J ends lost 2 bases and 0 bases respectively, with 11 bases between them. Germline-derived CDR1 and CDR2 are MGHDK and SYGVNS. The CDR3 has 16 residues. The sequence came from a young woman in good health and CMV-seronegative. The genes are TRBV25-1 and TRBJ1-5; D is uncertain. Sample: PBMCs. The CDR3 nucleotides are TGTGCCAGCAGTGAACTTTCGGGAGATAGCAATCAGCCCCAGCATTTT. Protein: CASSELSGDSNQPQHF.